One sample yielded the 18 T cell receptor beta chains listed below, sequenced in a study of T cells in women clearing cervical HPV infection. The repertoire was sequenced with immunoSEQ multiplex PCR; TCRdb's copy has only in-frame clones and lacks some. The sample includes about 20,000 clones. Sample: blood buffy coat. These receptors were obtained from a woman between 18 and 70 years old with a cervical HPV16 infection that either progressed to CIN3+ or cleared (not recorded which).

The sequenced part of the CDR3 DNA is TGTGCCAGCAGCTTAGAACTTGGGACAGAGGGTTCACCA. Its translation is CASSLELGTEGSP. The CDR3, in full, reads CASSLELGTEGSPLFF. This chain joins TRBV7-6 and TRBJ1-4, with 7 bases aligning to TRBD1. The observed sequence ends 3 residues before the CDR3 terminus, with the missing tail filled in from the germline J gene. This CDR3 has 16 amino acids. Germline CDR1 is SGHVS and CDR2 is FNYEAQ.

Remarks on this clone: With the read ending 3 residues before the CDR3 end, the germline J gene is used to fill in that end. The rearrangement uses TRBV4-1 and TRBJ1-6, with a tentative D call TRBD1 (5 bases). V was trimmed by 4 bases and J by 4 bases, leaving 20 bases between them. Looked up from germline, CDR1 is MGHRA and CDR2 is YSYEKL. The CDR3 loop spans 18 amino acids. The sequenced CDR3 bases are TGCGCCAGCAGCCGTTCGGGCGACCAGGGATCTTATAATTCACCC. Its translation is CASSRSGDQGSYNSP. The whole CDR3 protein is CASSRSGDQGSYNSPLHF.

To note about this clone: The observed sequence ends 3 residues before the CDR3 terminus, with the missing tail filled in from the germline J gene. V gene TRBV7-2 combines with J gene TRBJ2-3; TRBD2 might be the D (6 bases). Trimming took 0 bases from V and 5 from J, leaving 12 bases between them. There are 15 residues in the CDR3. Germline CDR1 reads SGHTA; CDR2 reads FQGNSA. The CDR3 here is CASSLAEARGDTQYF. CDR3 DNA, as far as it was read: TGTGCCAGCAGCTTAGCCGAGGCGCGGGGAGATACG.

As regards this clone: The sequenced fragment ends 3 residues before the CDR3 boundary, so the rest is inferred from the germline J gene. The chain employs TRBV7-9 and TRBJ2-2; D gene ambiguous. The CDR3 totals 12 residues. The germline CDR1 and CDR2 sequences are SEHNR and FQNEAQ (reference sequence). V dropped 5 bases and J dropped 3 bases, with 4 bases sitting between them. The CDR3 DNA, read in part, is TGTGCCAGCAGCCCAGACACCGGGGAG. This encodes CASSPDTGE. The whole CDR3 protein is CASSPDTGELFF.

Details on this clone: From the germline J gene comes the end of the CDR3, since the read stops 3 residues before it. The rearrangement joins TRBV20-1 to TRBJ2-1; 7 positions agree with TRBD1. Per the germline V gene, CDR1 is DFQATT and CDR2 is SNEGSKA (reference sequence). After removal of 3 bases from V and 7 bases from J, the junction contained 15 bases not matched to a gene. The CDR3 runs 16 residues. The CDR3 loop reads CSASHRGDREGNEQFF. CDR3 DNA (partial): TGCAGTGCTAGCCACAGGGGCGATCGCGAAGGTAATGAG.

The CDR3 loop reads CSARESGGSSYEQYF. CDR3 DNA, as far as it was read: TGCAGTGCTAGAGAGAGCGGAGGCAGCTCCTACGAG. This chain links TRBV20-1 with TRBJ2-7; D is perhaps TRBD2 (5 bases). The read gets to within 3 residues of the CDR3 end, and the germline J gene fills in the rest. This CDR3 has 15 amino acids. The V gene's germline CDR1 is DFQATT and CDR2 SNEGSKA (reference sequence). The V end lost 0 bases, the J end lost 0 bases, and 12 bases lay between the germline ends.

Regarding this clone: The read comes to an end 3 residues before the CDR3 does, leaving the germline J gene to fill in the end. The rearrangement links TRBV7-3 to TRBJ1-2, with a tentative D call TRBD1 (6 bases). The germline CDR1 and CDR2 sequences are SGHTA and FQGTGA. The length of the CDR3 is 16 residues. The part of the CDR3 DNA that was read is TGTGCCAGCAGCTCGCAAGCGGGGGGGCGTACAGATACC. It specifies CASSSQAGGRTDT. The complete CDR3 sequence is CASSSQAGGRTDTYTF.

As to this clone: The CDR3 is cut off 3 residues early in the read; its end comes from the germline J gene. V is TRBV2 and J is TRBJ1-6, with 8 bases lining up with TRBD1. Germline V lookup: CDR1 SNHLY, CDR2 FYNNEI. CDR3 length: 17 amino acids. V was pared by 1 base and J by 8 bases, with 10 bases of the junction left unmatched. CDR3 DNA, as far as it was read: TGTGCCAGCAGTGAAGGAATACCGGACAGGGCCCATTCACCC. This encodes CASSEGIPDRAHSP. The full CDR3 reads CASSEGIPDRAHSPLHF. The full variable domain, rest sourced from reference TRBV2 and TRBJ1-6, is EPEVTQTPSHQVTQMGQEVILRCVPISNHLYFYWYRQILGQKVEFLVSFYNNEISEKSEIFDDQFSVERPDGSNFTLKIRSTKLEDSAMYFCASSEGIPDRAHSPLHFGNGTRLTVT.

Concerning this clone itself: The read terminates 3 residues before the CDR3 end, so the remaining end is supplied by the germline J gene. V usage is TRBV5-1 and J usage is TRBJ2-1; 8 bases agree with TRBD2. This CDR3 contains 12 residues. With 1 base clipped from V and 9 bases from J, the junction kept 0 bases outside the gene matches. Germline CDR1 reads SGHRS; CDR2 reads YFSETQ. CDR3 protein: CASSLSGGEQFF. The CDR3 DNA, read in part, is TGCGCCAGCAGCTTGAGCGGGGGTGAG.

A remark on this clone: Read coverage stops 3 residues before the CDR3 terminus; the germline J gene supplies the remainder. The chain has TRBV14 and TRBJ2-7; the D gene could be TRBD1 or TRBD2 (5 bases each). Looked up from germline, CDR1 is SGHDN and CDR2 is FVKESK. The CDR3 has 15 amino acids. The V and J ends lost 4 bases and 2 bases respectively, with 15 bases between them. CDR3 DNA (partial): TGTGCCAGCAGCCGCCGACAGAGGGTACCCTACGAG. Translated, it gives CASSRRQRVPYE. The entire CDR3 protein reads CASSRRQRVPYEQYF.

For this clone: Read coverage stops 3 residues before the CDR3 terminus; the germline J gene supplies the remainder. The rearrangement uses TRBV19 and TRBJ1-2, with D tentatively TRBD1 (5 bases). Germline-derived CDR1 and CDR2 are LNHDA and SQIVND (reference sequence). CDR3 length equals 13 residues. CDR3 sequence: CASSISGSYDYTF. The covered CDR3 bases are TGTGCCAGTAGTATATCAGGGTCCTACGAC.

Remarks on this clone: Sequencing ends 3 residues short of the CDR3 end; the germline J gene provides the rest. This chain links TRBV6-2 or TRBV6-3 with TRBJ2-3, with TRBD2 identical over 10 bases. The length of the CDR3 is 16 residues. The germline CDR1 and CDR2 sequences are MNHEY and SVGEGT. This chain's CDR3 is CASSYGAGGLQETQYF. The part of the CDR3 DNA that was read is TGTGCCAGCAGTTACGGAGCGGGGGGGCTCCAAGAGACG.

In the case of this clone: Read sequence stops 3 residues before the CDR3 end, and the germline J gene provides the missing end. J is TRBJ2-4 and V is TRBV7-9; 7 nucleotides agree with TRBD2. CDR1 is SEHNR and CDR2 is FQNEAQ in the germline V gene (reference sequence). The CDR3 extends over 12 amino acids. The covered CDR3 bases are TGTGCCAGCAGCCTAGAGCGGGGCGCT. It is translated as CASSLERGA. The CDR3, in full, reads CASSLERGAQYF.

A remark on this clone: The CDR3 goes on 3 residues after the read ends, and that part is filled in from the germline J gene. The gene calls are TRBV28 and TRBJ2-4; 8 bases agree with TRBD1. In germline, CDR1 is MDHEN, CDR2 SYDVKM. The CDR3 totals 20 residues. Trimming removed 0 bases from V and 3 bases from J; junction bases left unmatched: 16. CDR3 residues: CASSLWADRVGWYGKNIQYF. The CDR3 bases that were read are TGTGCCAGCAGTTTATGGGCGGACAGGGTCGGGTGGTATGGCAAAAACATT.

The covered CDR3 bases are TGTGCCAGCAGCTTAGCCATAGTTAATTCACCC. It codes for CASSLAIVNSP. The whole CDR3 reads CASSLAIVNSPLHF. The rearrangement links TRBV7-2 to TRBJ1-6; D remains ambiguous. The DNA ends 3 residues before the CDR3 does, and the rest of the CDR3 is filled in from the germline J gene. Per the germline V gene, CDR1 is SGHTA and CDR2 is FQGNSA. V was trimmed by 0 bases and J by 6 bases, leaving 6 bases between them. The CDR3 totals 14 residues.

Regarding this clone: The read finishes 3 residues shy of the CDR3 end, and the germline J gene is used to complete it. This chain uses TRBV6-2 or TRBV6-3 with TRBJ1-6, with D possibly being TRBD1 (5 bases). The CDR3 covers 16 residues. Trimming left V 2 bases short and J 3 bases short, with 11 bases between. Germline V gene lookup returns CDR1 MNHEY and CDR2 SVGEGT. CDR3 residues: CASSYRAGSYNSPLHF. The sequenced CDR3 bases are TGTGCCAGCAGTTACCGGGCAGGGAGCTATAATTCACCC.

This clone is labeled medium-sized based on frequency. The CDR3 extends 3 residues past the end of the read, so its final part is completed from the germline J gene. V is TRBV19 and J is TRBJ2-5, with 7 bases identical to TRBD1. V lost 3 bases and J lost 5; bases outside the gene matches: 12. Germline CDR1 and CDR2: LNHDA and SQIVND (reference sequence). The length of the CDR3 is 16 residues. The sequenced part of the CDR3 DNA is TGTGCCAGTAGTATCCGACAGGGTGGTTTGCAGGAGACC. This sequence encodes CASSIRQGGLQET. The whole CDR3 region reads CASSIRQGGLQETQYF.

Turning to this clone: The read ends 3 residues early relative to the CDR3; the germline J gene fills the gap. The chain links TRBV19 to TRBJ2-3, with 14 bases lining up with TRBD2. The CDR3 consists of 16 residues. Germline V lookup: CDR1 LNHDA, CDR2 SQIVND (reference sequence). The ends lost 4 bases at V and 5 bases at J; junction bases unmatched: 5. The CDR3 loop reads CASSTGLAGVEDTQYF. The CDR3 bases that were read are TGTGCCAGTAGTACGGGACTAGCGGGGGTTGAAGATACG. The whole variable domain, filled in from reference TRBV19 and TRBJ2-3, reads DGGITQSPKYLFRKEGQNVTLSCEQNLNHDAMYWYRQDPGQGLRLIYYSQIVNDFQKGDIAEGYSVSREKKESFPLTVTSAQKNPTAFYLCASSTGLAGVEDTQYFGPGTRLTVL.